These 14 T cell receptor beta chains share one sample of origin, sequenced in a study of control samples from healthy donors and cancer patients. TCRdb keeps only in-frame clones here, not all; method: immunoSEQ multiplex PCR. This sample has about 160,000 clones, with just over 95% found just once. Sequenced input: blood. The receptors here all came from a woman in her twenties or thirties in good health.

This clone has just one count. The chain links TRBV9 to TRBJ1-6, with unresolved D. Trimming removed 4 bases from V and 4 bases from J, with 9 bases in between. This CDR3 has 14 residues. CDR1 and CDR2 from the germline V gene are SGDLS and YYNGEE. The CDR3 reads CASSIRGYNSPLHF. For the CDR3, the DNA is TGTGCCAGCAGCATACGAGGGTATAATTCACCCCTCCACTTT.

The chain has TRBV5-1 and TRBJ2-1; TRBD1 matches at 8 bases. The CDR3 has 16 amino acids. The V gene end was trimmed by 2 bases and the J gene end by 0 bases; junction bases not matched to a gene: 4. Germline V gives CDR1 SGHRS, CDR2 YFSETQ. The CDR3 sequence is CASSLPTGGSYNEQFF. The CDR3 DNA sequence: TGCGCCAGCAGCTTACCTACAGGGGGCTCCTACAATGAGCAGTTCTTC.

CDR3 coding DNA: TGTGCCAGCAGTTACTTGGGAAACACTGAAGCTTTCTTT. Translation: CASSYLGNTEAFF. This sequence joins TRBV6-2 or TRBV6-3 and TRBJ1-1; D is undetermined. Germline V lookup: CDR1 MNHEY, CDR2 SVGEGT. V lost 1 base to trimming and J lost 2 bases, with 5 bases between them. CDR3 length equals 13 residues.

The V and J genes are TRBV6-5 and TRBJ1-2, with D unresolved. Between the trimmed V and J ends, which lost 8 bases and 4 bases, there was a span of 14 bases. Germline V CDR1 and CDR2: MNHEY, SVGAGI. This CDR3 spans 13 amino acids. CDR3 region: CASGPEGPYGYTF. CDR3 coding DNA: TGTGCCAGCGGCCCCGAAGGGCCCTATGGCTACACCTTC.

The chain joins TRBV2 to TRBJ2-5, with 8 bases fitting TRBD2. The germline V gene encodes CDR1 SNHLY and CDR2 FYNNEI. The CDR3 has 15 residues. The V segment lost 3 bases and the J segment 5 bases; nucleotides outside the gene matches: 8. CDR3 DNA: TGTGCCAGCAGTGACGGGGGGGGCCGGTGGGAGACCCAGTACTTC. It specifies CASSDGGGRWETQYF.

J is TRBJ2-1 and V is TRBV2; TRBD2 matches at 7 bases. The length of the CDR3 is 13 residues. Germline V lookup: CDR1 SNHLY, CDR2 FYNNEI. J lost 5 bases, V lost 11 bases, and 9 bases had no gene match. DNA of the CDR3: TGTGCCGCAGCGGGGTGGGGCAACAATGAGCAGTTCTTC. Translation gives CAAAGWGNNEQFF.

In this sample, this clone turned up once. This chain links TRBV4-1 with TRBJ1-2; 7 bases agree with TRBD1. V lost 4 bases to trimming and J lost 0 bases; unmatched junction nucleotides: 5. The CDR3 has 15 amino acids. The V gene's germline CDR1 is MGHRA and CDR2 YSYEKL. CDR3 residues: CASSPGTASNYGYTF. The CDR3 DNA is TGCGCCAGCAGCCCTGGGACAGCCTCTAACTATGGCTACACCTTC.

In its sample, this clone was seen a few times. V and J are TRBV15 and TRBJ2-7; D remains unclear. CDR1 is LNHNV, CDR2 YYDKDF, per germline (reference sequence). The CDR3 contains 13 residues. Trimming removed 0 bases at V and 2 bases at J, with 5 bases between. The CDR3: CATSREAAYEQYF. The CDR3 DNA is TGTGCCACCAGCAGAGAGGCGGCCTACGAGCAGTACTTC. The full variable domain, rest sourced from reference TRBV15 and TRBJ2-7, is DAMVIQNPRYQVTQFGKPVTLSCSQTLNHNVMYWYQQKSSQAPKLLFHYYDKDFNNEADTPDNFQSRRPNTSFCFLDIRSPGLGDTAMYLCATSREAAYEQYFGPGTRLTVT.

The J gene is TRBJ1-1, the V gene TRBV5-1; 12 bases agree with TRBD1. This CDR3 spans 16 amino acids. The V segment lost 2 bases and the J segment 0 bases; nucleotides outside the gene matches: 2. Looked up from germline, CDR1 is SGHRS and CDR2 is YFSETQ. The CDR3 DNA reads as TGCGCCAGCAGCTTCGGGACAGGGGGCCTGAACACTGAAGCTTTCTTT. It is translated as CASSFGTGGLNTEAFF.

V gene TRBV28 combines with J gene TRBJ2-7; D gene uncertain. Germline V gene sequence: CDR1 MDHEN, CDR2 SYDVKM. The CDR3 covers 13 residues. V lost 5 bases and J lost 2, with 10 bases in between. The CDR3 region is CASSEPLAYEQYF. The CDR3 DNA reads TGTGCCAGCAGTGAACCTCTAGCCTACGAGCAGTACTTC.

This chain links TRBV5-1 with TRBJ2-3; TRBD2 agrees at 7 bases. The CDR3 length is 14 residues. Germline V CDR1 and CDR2: SGHRS, YFSETQ. The junction had 5 bases not matched to a gene; V was cut back by 3 bases and J by 4 bases. The CDR3 protein is CASSSGGVADTQYF. CDR3 nucleotide sequence: TGCGCCAGCAGCTCTGGGGGGGTGGCAGATACGCAGTATTTT.

CDR3 bases: TGTGCCATCAGTGAGGGGGACAGGGTTGCCTACAATGAGCAGTTCTTC. Translated, it gives CAISEGDRVAYNEQFF. The chain carries TRBV10-3 and TRBJ2-1, with TRBD1 matching 9 bases. Per the germline V gene, CDR1 is ENHRY and CDR2 is SYGVKD. This CDR3 has 16 residues. After removal of 2 bases from V and 2 bases from J, the junction contained 4 bases not matched to a gene.

Points on this clone: One end of the junction varies from germline; a read error may be responsible. The chain recombines TRBV15 with TRBJ1-6, with unresolved D. CDR1 and CDR2 from the germline V gene are LNHNV and YYDKDF (reference sequence). The CDR3 contains 15 residues. CDR3 coding DNA: TGTGCCACCAGCGCAACCGGCTCCAATAATTCACCCCTCCACTTT. Translation gives CATSATGSNNSPLHF.

The J gene is TRBJ1-6, the V gene TRBV6-5; D gene unclear. V was clipped by 7 bases and J by 7 bases, with 11 bases between them. The CDR3 consists of 13 residues. Germline CDR1 reads MNHEY; CDR2 reads SVGAGI. CDR3 DNA sequence: TGTGCCAGCACTGGGGTGCAGAATTCACCCCTCCACTTT. Protein: CASTGVQNSPLHF.